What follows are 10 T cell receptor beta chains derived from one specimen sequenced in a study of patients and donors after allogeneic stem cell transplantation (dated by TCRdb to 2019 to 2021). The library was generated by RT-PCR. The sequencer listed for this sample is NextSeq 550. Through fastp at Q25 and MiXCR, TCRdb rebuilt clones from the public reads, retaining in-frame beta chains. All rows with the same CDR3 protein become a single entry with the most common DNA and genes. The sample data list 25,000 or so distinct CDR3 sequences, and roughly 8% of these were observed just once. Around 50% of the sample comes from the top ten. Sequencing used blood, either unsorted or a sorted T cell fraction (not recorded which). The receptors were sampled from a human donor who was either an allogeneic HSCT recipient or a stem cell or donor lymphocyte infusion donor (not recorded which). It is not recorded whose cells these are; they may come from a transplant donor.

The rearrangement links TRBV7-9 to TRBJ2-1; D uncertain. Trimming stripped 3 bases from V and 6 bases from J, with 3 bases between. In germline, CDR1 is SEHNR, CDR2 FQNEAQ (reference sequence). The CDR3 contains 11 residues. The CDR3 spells CASSLVNEQFF. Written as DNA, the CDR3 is TGTGCCAGCAGCTTGGTCAATGAGCAGTTCTTC.

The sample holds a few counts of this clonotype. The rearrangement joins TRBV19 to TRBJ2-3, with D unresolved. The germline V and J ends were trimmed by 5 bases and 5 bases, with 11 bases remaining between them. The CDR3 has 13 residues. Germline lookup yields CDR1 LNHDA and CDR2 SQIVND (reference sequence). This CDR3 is CASSFQPGDTQYF. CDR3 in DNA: TGTGCCAGTAGTTTCCAACCGGGAGATACGCAGTATTTT.

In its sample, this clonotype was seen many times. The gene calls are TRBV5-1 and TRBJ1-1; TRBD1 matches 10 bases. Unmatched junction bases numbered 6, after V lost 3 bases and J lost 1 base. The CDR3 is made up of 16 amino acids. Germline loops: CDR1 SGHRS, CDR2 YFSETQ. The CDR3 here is CASSSGQGLGNTEAFF. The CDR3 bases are TGCGCCAGCAGCTCGGGACAGGGGTTGGGGAACACTGAAGCTTTCTTT.

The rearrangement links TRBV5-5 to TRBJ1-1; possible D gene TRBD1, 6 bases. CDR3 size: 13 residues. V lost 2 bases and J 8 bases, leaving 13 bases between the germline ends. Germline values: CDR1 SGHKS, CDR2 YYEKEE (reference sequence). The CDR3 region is CASSFFPDREAFF. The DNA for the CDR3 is TGTGCCAGCAGCTTCTTCCCTGACAGGGAAGCTTTCTTT.

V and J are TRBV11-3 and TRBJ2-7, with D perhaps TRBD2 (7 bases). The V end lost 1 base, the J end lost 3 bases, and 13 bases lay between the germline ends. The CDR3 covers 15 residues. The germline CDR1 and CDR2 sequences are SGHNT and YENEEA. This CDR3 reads CASSLGGGSNYEQYF. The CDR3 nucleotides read TGTGCCAGCAGCTTAGGGGGGGGCAGCAACTACGAGCAGTACTTC. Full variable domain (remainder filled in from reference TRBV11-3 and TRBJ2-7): EAGVVQSPRYKIIEKKQPVAFWCNPISGHNTLYWYLQNLGQGPELLIRYENEEAVDDSQLPKDRFSAERLKGVDSTLKIQPAELGDSAVYLCASSLGGGSNYEQYFGPGTRLTVT.

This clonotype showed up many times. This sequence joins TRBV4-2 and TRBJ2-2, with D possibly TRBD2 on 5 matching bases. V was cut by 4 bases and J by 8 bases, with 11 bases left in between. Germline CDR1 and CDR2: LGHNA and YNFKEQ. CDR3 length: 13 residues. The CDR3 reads CASSLRGIGELFF. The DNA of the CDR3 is TGTGCCAGCAGCCTCCGGGGTATAGGGGAGCTGTTTTTT.

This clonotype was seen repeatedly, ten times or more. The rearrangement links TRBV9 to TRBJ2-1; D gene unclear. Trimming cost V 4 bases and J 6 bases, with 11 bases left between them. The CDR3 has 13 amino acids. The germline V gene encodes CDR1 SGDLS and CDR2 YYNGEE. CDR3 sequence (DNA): TGTGCCAGCAGCCCACCAGGTGGCAATGAGCAGTTCTTC. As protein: CASSPPGGNEQFF.

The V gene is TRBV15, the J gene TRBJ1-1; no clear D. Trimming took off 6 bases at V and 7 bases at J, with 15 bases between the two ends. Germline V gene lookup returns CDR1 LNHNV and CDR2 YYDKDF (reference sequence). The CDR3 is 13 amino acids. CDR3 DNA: TGTGCCACCAGTGCGGACCCCAAGAGTGAAGCTTTCTTT. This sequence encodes CATSADPKSEAFF.

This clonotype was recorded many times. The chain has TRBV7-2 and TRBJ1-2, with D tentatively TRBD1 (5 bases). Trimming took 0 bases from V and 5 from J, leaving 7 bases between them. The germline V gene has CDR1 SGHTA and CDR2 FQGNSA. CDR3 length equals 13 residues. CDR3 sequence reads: CASSLARGYGYTF. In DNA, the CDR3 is TGTGCCAGCAGCTTAGCGAGGGGTTATGGCTACACCTTC.

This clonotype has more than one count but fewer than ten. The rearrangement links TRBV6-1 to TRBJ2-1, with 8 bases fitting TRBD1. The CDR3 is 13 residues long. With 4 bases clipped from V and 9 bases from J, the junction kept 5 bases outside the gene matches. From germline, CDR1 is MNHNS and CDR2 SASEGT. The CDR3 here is CASSVTTGVEQFF. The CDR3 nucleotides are TGTGCCAGCAGTGTAACGACAGGGGTTGAGCAGTTCTTC.